This TCR beta chain derives from a study of early T cells in non-severe SARS-CoV-2 infection. A single record per CDR3 protein comes from TCRdb applying MiXCR to the 5' RACE reads. The sample yields approximately 83,000 distinct CDR3 sequences, about 14% seen once. This clonotype showed up many times. This CDR3 has 15 amino acids. Per germline, CDR1 MNHNS and CDR2 SASEGT. With V trimmed by 2 bases and J by 2 bases, 3 bases remained unmatched. The sample was whole blood. The TCR originated in an adult who was a healthcare worker with PCR-confirmed SARS-CoV-2 infection or an uninfected control (not recorded which). The gene calls are TRBV6-1 and TRBJ2-5; 9 positions agree with TRBD2. The CDR3 DNA reads TGTGCCAGCAGTGAACTAGCGGGGCTACAAGAGACCCAGTACTTC. This translates into CASSELAGLQETQYF.